These T cell receptor beta chains were read from a single sample in a study of OX40 agonist ivuxolimab in advanced cancers. Assay used: immunoSEQ multiplex PCR; TCRdb lists only in-frame clones, some missing. The table records some 30,000 clones, more than 75% of them present only once. The sequenced sample was CD4+ or CD8+ T cells sorted from blood, obtained in a trial of the OX40 agonist ivuxolimab. These receptors all stem from an adult with an advanced solid tumor such as melanoma, head and neck, liver or kidney cancer. The CDR3 runs from the conserved cysteine through the conserved F or W. The D gene is left open where the match is weak. Rows give clone size only sometimes, using once, few, many, or a class for an expanded clone.

>TRBD2|TRBV5-8|TRBJ2-1|NA
CASSLWEGNEQFF
TGTGCCAGCAGCTTATGGGAGGGCAATGAGCAGTTCTTC
>TRBD2|TRBV4-1|TRBJ2-3|NA
CASSQSPPASGDTDTQYF
TGCGCCAGCAGCCAAAGCCCTCCCGCCAGCGGGGACACAGATACGCAGTATTTT
>NA|TRBV9|TRBJ2-3|NA
CASSAGGPSTDTQYF
TGTGCCAGCAGCGCCGGGGGGCCCAGCACAGATACGCAGTATTTT
>NA|TRBV2|TRBJ1-5|NA
CASSEAQGRPLNQPQHF
TGTGCCAGCAGTGAGGCCCAGGGGCGCCCCCTCAATCAGCCCCAGCATTTT
>TRBD1|TRBV28|TRBJ2-7|NA
CASSLVKRTTGELF
TGTGCCAGCAGTTTGGTAAAACGTACTACAGGGGAACTCTTC
>TRBD1|TRBV5-1|TRBJ1-6|NA
CASSHATSDRGINPLHF
TGCGCCAGCAGCCATGCCACCTCGGACAGGGGGATTAACCCCCTCCACTTT
>NA|TRBV27|TRBJ2-1|NA
CASSSRTAPASSYNEQFF
TGTGCCAGCAGTTCCCGGACTGCGCCTGCCAGCTCCTACAATGAGCAGTTCTTC
>NA|TRBV9|TRBJ2-7|NA
CASSVGTAYEQYF
TGTGCCAGCAGCGTAGGGACCGCATACGAGCAGTACTTC
>NA|TRBV25-1|TRBJ2-2|NA
CASSELNTGELFF
TGTGCCAGCAGTGAACTTAACACCGGGGAGCTGTTTTTT
>TRBD1|TRBV15|TRBJ2-3|NA
CATYDRGRTDTQYF
TGTGCCACCTATGACAGGGGGCGCACAGATACGCAGTATTTT
>NA|TRBV2|TRBJ2-5|NA
CASRRVQETQYF
TGTGCCAGCAGGAGGGTCCAAGAGACCCAGTACTTC
>TRBD1|TRBV7-9|TRBJ2-7|NA
CASSLWTGGVTEQYF
TGTGCCAGCAGCCTCTGGACAGGGGGCGTCACCGAGCAGTACTTC
>NA|TRBV9|TRBJ2-3|NA
CASSSTDTQYF
TGTGCCAGCAGCTCGACAGATACGCAGTATTTT
>NA|TRBV9|TRBJ2-3|once
CASSVAERWGPTDTQYF
TGTGCCAGCAGCGTAGCAGAACGATGGGGGCCCACAGATACGCAGTATTTT